This T cell receptor (beta chain) is from a study of a mutant IDH1 vaccine in newly diagnosed glioma. Whole-study context: Following radiotherapy alone, or alongside temozolomide cycles, vaccination was started after an interval of 4-6 weeks. Visit V12 was at week 35; visit V13 was at week 47.

Turning to this clone: Its antigen is currently unknown.

Profiling relied on immunoSEQ multiplex PCR, and the TCRdb table lists in-frame clones only, not all of them. The data contain around 57,000 clones, under 90% of them singletons. Time point specified: week 35, safety follow-up. Doses consisted of 300 ug of mutant IDH1 20-mer peptide each, paired with topical imiquimod. The astrocytomas were IDH1-mutant, ATRX-negative, and WHO grade 3 or 4. Trimming at V came to 7 bases and at J to 4 bases, leaving 11 bases not matched to a gene. Germline loops: CDR1 SEHNR, CDR2 FQNEAQ (reference sequence). This CDR3 has 15 amino acids. The specimen comprised PBMCs, sampled from a glioma patient whose treatment included an IDH1 peptide vaccine. This chain uses TRBV7-9 with TRBJ2-7; 9 positions agree with TRBD1. This TCR derives from a man under 40 with glioma. In nucleotides, the CDR3 is TGTGCCAGCAACAAAGGCGGGACAGGGTCTTACGAGCAGTACTTC. Residues: CASNKGGTGSYEQYF.